The next 9 T cell receptor beta chains were all read from a single sample in a study of cytotoxic CD8 clonotypes in ibrutinib-treated CLL. The table came from immunoSEQ multiplex PCR; TCRdb's copy has only in-frame clones and leaves some out. The sample consists of fewer than 400,000 clones, approximately 67% of them appearing once. The sample in question was PBMCs, obtained after 36 months of ibrutinib treatment. These receptors originate from a human donor with chronic lymphocytic leukemia.

J is TRBJ2-3 and V is TRBV10-2, with 15 bases that match TRBD2. This CDR3 is built from 18 residues. The ends lost 8 bases at V and 3 bases at J; junction bases unmatched: 12. The V gene's germline CDR1 is WSHSY and CDR2 SAAADI. The CDR3 is CASSGLAGGPLKTDTQYF. The CDR3, as DNA: TGCGCCAGCTCCGGACTAGCGGGAGGGCCATTGAAGACAGATACGCAGTATTTT.

The chain has TRBV2 and TRBJ1-2; D unclear. The CDR3 has 14 residues. Trimming took off 4 bases at V and 3 bases at J, with 12 bases between the two ends. CDR1 is SNHLY and CDR2 is FYNNEI in the germline V gene. The CDR3 sequence is CASSGTPWDYGYTF. The CDR3 DNA follows: TGTGCCAGCAGTGGGACCCCCTGGGACTATGGCTACACCTTC.

There are a few counts of this clone. The genes are TRBV14 and TRBJ1-2; D is possibly TRBD1 (6 bases). V was pared by 3 bases and J by 4 bases, with 15 bases between. The germline gives CDR1 SGHDN, CDR2 FVKESK. The CDR3 totals 15 residues. DNA for the CDR3: TGTGCCAGCAGCCACCTCTCCAGGGGAATCTATGGCTACACCTTC. Translating gives CASSHLSRGIYGYTF.

The chain joins TRBV7-9 to TRBJ1-1; possibly TRBD1 for D (6 bases). Between the trimmed V and J ends, which lost 6 bases and 5 bases, there was a span of 16 bases. The CDR3 is 14 amino acids. The germline V gene has CDR1 SEHNR and CDR2 FQNEAQ (reference sequence). The CDR3 DNA sequence: TGTGCCAGCAGATCTCAGGGGTCTTGGACTGAAGCTTTCTTT. It specifies CASRSQGSWTEAFF.

The J gene is TRBJ1-4, the V gene TRBV5-8; no clear D. V was trimmed by 1 base and J by 0 bases, leaving 7 bases between them. Germline lookup yields CDR1 SGHTS and CDR2 YDEGEE. The CDR3 runs to 15 residues. The CDR3 loop is CASSLRPATNEKLFF. The DNA of the CDR3 is TGTGCCAGCAGCTTGCGTCCCGCAACTAATGAAAAACTGTTTTTT.

Note on this clone: This CDR3 is also generated by other DNA sequences in the sample. The chain combines TRBV9 with TRBJ2-7, with 11 bases matching TRBD1. CDR1 and CDR2 from the germline V gene are SGDLS and YYNGEE. The CDR3 is made up of 14 amino acids. J lost 3 bases, V lost 3 bases, and 2 bases had no gene match. The DNA of the CDR3 is TGTGCCAGCAGCGAGGGGACAGGGGGCTACGAGCAGTACTTC. Protein: CASSEGTGGYEQYF.

The chain has TRBV5-1 and TRBJ2-2; TRBD2 matches 9 bases. Germline trimming cut 2 bases from V and 5 bases from J; bases unmatched to any gene: 13. Germline CDR1 SGHRS, CDR2 YFSETQ. This CDR3 region has 18 residues. The CDR3 loop reads CASSLSSGVLLLTGELFF. CDR3 in DNA: TGCGCCAGCAGCTTATCTAGCGGGGTTCTGCTTCTTACCGGGGAGCTGTTTTTT.

The chain combines TRBV4-3 with TRBJ2-5, with 9 positions matching TRBD2. The length of the CDR3 is 18 residues. J gave up 1 base and V 2 bases, and 11 bases lay outside the gene matches. Germline loops: CDR1 LGHNA, CDR2 YSLEER. The CDR3 spells CASSQTGASGTPQETQYF. The DNA of the CDR3 is TGCGCCAGCAGCCAAACGGGGGCTAGCGGGACCCCCCAAGAGACCCAGTACTTC.

The chain carries TRBV4-2 and TRBJ1-1; TRBD1 aligns across 7 bases. V shed 4 bases, J shed 6 bases, and the junction held 5 bases outside the gene matches. The length of the CDR3 is 13 residues. The V gene's germline CDR1 is LGHNA and CDR2 YNFKEQ. The CDR3, as DNA: TGTGCCAGCAGCCGAGACAGGGCGGCTGAAGCTTTCTTT. This gives the protein CASSRDRAAEAFF.